These T cell receptor beta chains were read from a single sample in a study of shared clonotypes between healthy human individuals. Assay used: immunoSEQ multiplex PCR; TCRdb lists only in-frame clones, some missing. The sample has some 350,000 clones, roughly 70% seen once; the top ten hold 10%. The specimen sequenced was memory CD4+ T cells sorted from blood. The receptors stem from a man aged 30 to 39 in good health. Each CDR3 is given with its conserved first and last residue. D genes are given only for firm matches. Expanded clones get a size class; other rows say once, few or many, or leave the size out.

size	D	J	V	DNA	CDR3
.	TRBD1	TRBJ1-1	TRBV2	TGTGCCAGCAGTGAAGGACAGGGGGGCGATAACACTGAAGCTTTCTTT	CASSEGQGGDNTEAFF
many	.	TRBJ2-3	TRBV5-1	TGCGCCAGCAGCCTCGGGACCGAAACAGATACGCAGTATTTT	CASSLGTETDTQYF
few	.	TRBJ2-1	TRBV11-2	TGTGCCAGCAGCTTAGAGCTATTCTCCAATGAGCAGTTCTTC	CASSLELFSNEQFF
.	TRBD2	TRBJ2-3	TRBV13	TGTGCCAGCAGCTCACTTCTGGCTAGCGGGACACGTACGCAGTATTTT	CASSSLLASGTRTQYF
few	TRBD1	TRBJ2-1	TRBV15	TGTGCCACCAGCAGAGATCAGCTAGCAGGGGGTTATGAGCAGTTCTTC	CATSRDQLAGGYEQFF
.	.	TRBJ2-5	TRBV5-1	TGCGCCAGCAGCTTGGCCCCTAGGGGGGGAGAGACCCAGTACTTC	CASSLAPRGGETQYF
.	TRBD2	TRBJ2-5	TRBV5-4	TGTGCCAGCAGACCCGGGACTAGCGGTCAAGAGACCCAGTACTTC	CASRPGTSGQETQYF
once	TRBD1	TRBJ1-1	TRBV6-1	TGTGCCAGCAGTTCAACAGGGGGCACTGAAGCTTTCTTT	CASSSTGGTEAFF
once	TRBD2	TRBJ2-1	TRBV7-9	TGTGCCAGCAGCTTGACGGGACTAGCGGGTAATGAGCAGTTCTTC	CASSLTGLAGNEQFF
.	TRBD2	TRBJ2-3	TRBV11-2	TGTGCCAGCAGTTCCCTCGGGGGACTAATCCTGTATTTT	CASSSLGGLILYF
.	TRBD2	TRBJ2-7	TRBV27	TGTGCCAGCAATAGAAACCTACTAGCGGGAGTTTACGAGCAGTACTTC	CASNRNLLAGVYEQYF
.	TRBD1	TRBJ2-7	TRBV7-2	TGTGCCAGCAGACCGGGACAGGGGAGTGACGAGCAGTACTTC	CASRPGQGSDEQYF
.	.	TRBJ1-1	TRBV11-3	TGTGCCACGCGGAGGGGACAGAACACTGAAGCTTTCTTT	CATRRGQNTEAFF
many	.	TRBJ2-1	TRBV25-1	TGTGCCAGCAGTTGGGCGGAAGACAATGAGCAGTTCTTC	CASSWAEDNEQFF
.	.	TRBJ2-4	TRBV9	TGTGCCAGCAGCGTCGCCGGGTTAGACATTCAGTACTTC	CASSVAGLDIQYF
.	TRBD2	TRBJ2-3	TRBV5-4	TGTGCCAGCAGCCACGGACTAGCGGGTAGCACAGATACGCAGTATTTT	CASSHGLAGSTDTQYF
.	TRBD1	TRBJ2-5	TRBV14	TGTGCCAGCAGCCGCAGGGGGCTGTTGGAGACCCAGTACTTC	CASSRRGLLETQYF
.	.	TRBJ2-3	TRBV5-1	TGCGCCAGCAGCTTGTTAGATACGCAGTATTTT	CASSLLDTQYF
few	.	TRBJ1-4	TRBV7-2	TGTGCCAGCAGCCGGGACCTGGGGAATGAAAAACTGTTTTTT	CASSRDLGNEKLFF
.	.	TRBJ2-1	TRBV27	TGTGCCAGCAGTTTCCAAAGGCATAATGAGCAGTTCTTC	CASSFQRHNEQFF
.	TRBD1	TRBJ1-2	TRBV4-1	TGCGCCAGCAGCCAACGGGACAGGGGATCTGGCTACACCTTC	CASSQRDRGSGYTF
.	TRBD1	TRBJ2-7	TRBV6-1	TGTGCCAGCAGTGAGCTCGACAGGGACGAGCAGTACTTC	CASSELDRDEQYF
many	TRBD2	TRBJ2-3	TRBV7-8	TGTGCCAGCAGGGGGGAGCGGGAGGTCAGCACAGATACGCAGTATTTT	CASRGEREVSTDTQYF
.	TRBD2	TRBJ2-5	TRBV5-4	TGTGCCAGCAGCCCGGGGGGGCTAGCGGGAGTGGAGACCCAGTACTTC	CASSPGGLAGVETQYF
.	.	TRBJ2-6	TRBV7-9	TGTGCCAGCAGCCCAAGTCAAGCTGGGGCCAATGTCCTGACTTTC	CASSPSQAGANVLTF
many	.	TRBJ1-4	TRBV2	TGTGCCAGCAGTGAATCCAGGATGGAAAAACTGTTTTTT	CASSESRMEKLFF
.	TRBD1	TRBJ1-4	TRBV9	TGTGCCAGCAGCCCAAGCCCTGACAGGGGATTCGAAAAACTGTTTTTT	CASSPSPDRGFEKLFF
.	.	TRBJ1-3	TRBV2	TGTGCCAGCAGCGAGCGTGATGTCGTGGGAAACACCATATATTTT	CASSERDVVGNTIYF
.	.	TRBJ1-4	TRBV29-1	TGCAGCGTAAGCCGAGAGGCGGACGAAAAACTGTTTTTT	CSVSREADEKLFF
once	.	TRBJ1-1	TRBV30	TGTGCCTGGAGTGTACGGAAGAACACTGAAGCTTTCTTT	CAWSVRKNTEAFF
.	.	TRBJ2-7	TRBV18	TGTGCCAGCTCACCATCCCGTTCTTTCTACGAGCAGTACTTC	CASSPSRSFYEQYF
once	TRBD2	TRBJ2-7	TRBV5-4	TGTGCCAGCAGCCCGGCGGGGACTAGCGGGTCCTACGAGCAGTACTTC	CASSPAGTSGSYEQYF
.	TRBD1	TRBJ2-5	TRBV6-5	TGTGCCAGCAGACGGGACAGGGGGCGCTGGGAGACCCAGTACTTC	CASRRDRGRWETQYF
few	TRBD1	TRBJ2-7	TRBV5-6	TGTGCCAGCAGCCTGGACAGGGCCTACGAGCAGTACTTC	CASSLDRAYEQYF
few	.	TRBJ2-1	TRBV7-2	TGTGCCAGCAGCTCCCCGTTACGGGATGAGCAGTTCTTC	CASSSPLRDEQFF
.	.	TRBJ2-7	TRBV7-2	TGTGCCAGCAGCTCAAGGACTGCCTACGAGCAGTACTTC	CASSSRTAYEQYF
once	.	TRBJ1-2	TRBV20-1	TGCAGTGCGAGCGGGGGTGGCTACACCTTC	CSASGGGYTF
.	.	TRBJ2-3	TRBV5-1	TGCGCCAGCAGCTTGGAGGGGGTATTCCCTTCCACAGATACGCAGTATTTT	CASSLEGVFPSTDTQYF
.	TRBD1	TRBJ2-3	TRBV29-1	TGCAGCGTTGACCCTGCGACAGGGGGGGCAGATACGCAGTATTTT	CSVDPATGGADTQYF
many	TRBD1	TRBJ1-2	TRBV5-1	TGCGCCAGCAGCCCACGGACAGGGGGAGGCTACACCTTC	CASSPRTGGGYTF
.	.	TRBJ1-2	TRBV5-1	TGCGCCAGCAGCTTGGAGGGTCTAGTGAATGGCTACACCTTC	CASSLEGLVNGYTF
.	.	TRBJ2-7	TRBV14	TGTGCCAGCAGCCAAGCTACATTAACGGCCCACGAGCAGTACTTC	CASSQATLTAHEQYF
.	.	TRBJ2-2	TRBV7-9	TGTGCCAGCAGCCTATACCGGAGGTTAGTCTCCACCGGGGAGCTGTTTTTT	CASSLYRRLVSTGELFF
.	TRBD1	TRBJ1-4	TRBV2	TGTGCCAGCACGGACAGGGCGAAGGCTAATGAAAAACTGTTTTTT	CASTDRAKANEKLFF
.	.	TRBJ2-1	TRBV28	TGTGCCAGCAGTTTAGCTGGGCTTATTGGGCAGTTCTTC	CASSLAGLIGQFF
.	.	TRBJ1-5	TRBV5-6	TGTGCCAGCAGCTTTCGACAGAACCGCAATCAGCCCCAGCATTTT	CASSFRQNRNQPQHF
.	TRBD2	TRBJ2-1	TRBV7-9	TGTGCCAGCAGCTTAGGGTTGGCTAGCGGGATGGTGCAGTTCTTC	CASSLGLASGMVQFF
.	.	TRBJ2-3	TRBV5-1	TGCGCCAGCAGCTTCCGGGGTAGCGCGACTAGCACAGATACGCAGTATTTT	CASSFRGSATSTDTQYF
.	.	TRBJ2-2	TRBV5-1	TGCGCCAGCAGGTCGCAGGGGAACACCGGGGAGCTGTTTTTT	CASRSQGNTGELFF
once	.	TRBJ2-6	TRBV5-1	TGCGCCAGCAGCGACCAGGGTGGGGCCAACGTCCTGACTTTC	CASSDQGGANVLTF
.	.	TRBJ2-4	TRBV18	TGTGCCAGCTCACCGGGACCGGGAGACCCCAAAAACATTCAGTACTTC	CASSPGPGDPKNIQYF